A single sample is the source of the 22 T cell receptor beta chains below, sequenced in a study of cytomegalovirus exposure and HLA in healthy donors. Primers for the PCR totalled 60 Vbeta and 13 Jbeta. Sequenced by immunoSEQ multiplex PCR; TCRdb stores in-frame clones only, minus some. The table has fewer than 150,000 clones, approximately 78% seen once. Specimen: PBMCs. Receptors originate from a woman aged 40 to 50 in good health and CMV-seropositive.

This chain uses TRBV29-1 with TRBJ2-7; TRBD1 might be the D (6 bases). The CDR3 sequence is 11 residues long. Looked up from germline, CDR1 is SQVTM and CDR2 is ANQGSEA. V was pared by 6 bases and J by 6 bases, with 12 bases between. The DNA of the CDR3 is TGCAGCGTGGACTTCAGGGGCGAGCAGTACTTC. This sequence encodes CSVDFRGEQYF.

The CDR3 loop is CASNRQGVGTGELFF. The CDR3 bases are TGTGCCAGCAACCGACAGGGGGTTGGCACCGGGGAGCTGTTTTTT. This chain links TRBV2 with TRBJ2-2; the match to TRBD1 covers 9 bases. From germline, CDR1 is SNHLY and CDR2 FYNNEI. The CDR3 length is 15 residues. V lost 7 bases, J lost 4 bases, and 7 bases stayed unmatched.

Of note for this clone: One junction end does not reproduce the germline sequence, and a read error may be involved. CDR3 DNA sequence: TGTGCTAGCAGCGTAGGACAGGGTGGTGATGAGCAGTTCTTC. This encodes CASSVGQGGDEQFF. The chain combines TRBV7-7 with TRBJ2-1, with 8 bases matching TRBD1. Germline V lookup: CDR1 SSHAT, CDR2 FNYEAQ (reference sequence). CDR3 size: 14 residues. Based on the CDR3 plus reference TRBV7-7 and TRBJ2-1, the full variable domain is GAGVSQSPRYKVTKRGQDVTLRCDPISSHATLYWYQQALGQGPEFLTYFNYEAQPDKSGLPSDRFSAERPEGSISTLTIQRTEQRDSAMYRCASSVGQGGDEQFFGPGTRLTVL.

This chain links TRBV5-1 with TRBJ2-5, with D possibly being TRBD2 (5 bases). The V end lost 4 bases, the J end lost 7 bases, and 14 bases lay between the germline ends. CDR3 length equals 13 residues. CDR1 SGHRS and CDR2 YFSETQ come from the germline V gene. The CDR3 nucleotides read TGCGCCAGCAGCGGCCGGGAAAAAGGGACCCAGTACTTC. Translated, it gives CASSGREKGTQYF.

The V call is TRBV5-6, the J call TRBJ2-5, with 7 positions matching TRBD1. Per the germline V gene, CDR1 is SGHDT and CDR2 is YYEEEE. CDR3 size: 14 residues. The ends lost 1 base at V and 4 bases at J; junction bases unmatched: 4. CDR3 loop: CASSLQGVRETQYF. The CDR3 DNA follows: TGTGCCAGCAGCTTGCAGGGGGTGAGAGAGACCCAGTACTTC. Full variable domain (outside the CDR3, taken from reference TRBV5-6 and TRBJ2-5): DAGVTQSPTHLIKTRGQQVTLRCSPKSGHDTVSWYQQALGQGPQFIFQYYEEEERQRGNFPDRFSGHQFPNYSSELNVNALLLGDSALYLCASSLQGVRETQYFGPGTRLLVL.

This chain connects TRBV5-4 to TRBJ2-3; maybe TRBD1 (5 bases). The CDR3 contains 15 residues. The ends were cut back, 4 bases at V and 11 bases at J, with 23 bases in the middle. CDR1 SGHNT and CDR2 YYREEE come from the germline V gene (reference sequence). CDR3 residues: CASSQLDTPRSGQYF. DNA for the CDR3: TGTGCCAGCAGCCAATTGGACACGCCACGGAGTGGGCAGTATTTT. The complete variable domain, with remaining parts taken from reference TRBV5-4 and TRBJ2-3, reads ETGVTQSPTHLIKTRGQQVTLRCSSQSGHNTVSWYQQALGQGPQFIFQYYREEENGRGNFPPRFSGLQFPNYSSELNVNALELDDSALYLCASSQLDTPRSGQYFGPGTRLTVL.

This chain joins TRBV11-3 and TRBJ2-1; 7 bases match TRBD1. Losses at the gene ends were 1 base for V and 10 bases for J; bases not matched to a gene: 10. This CDR3 has 15 residues. Germline lookup yields CDR1 SGHNT and CDR2 YENEEA. The DNA of the CDR3 is TGTGCCAGCAGCTTAGCCACAGGGGATCTGGAAGAGCAGTTCTTC. Protein sequence: CASSLATGDLEEQFF.

The CDR3 bases are TGTGCCAGCAGCGTATCTGCACAGGCTGGAAACACCATATATTTT. It encodes CASSVSAQAGNTIYF. This chain links TRBV9 with TRBJ1-3, with D possibly matching TRBD1 (5 bases). Trimming pared 1 base from V and 2 bases from J, leaving 10 bases between. Germline loops: CDR1 SGDLS, CDR2 YYNGEE. The CDR3 length is 15 residues.

This clone was counted only a few times. V is TRBV18 and J is TRBJ1-1; no clear D gene. CDR1 and CDR2 from the germline V gene are KGHSH and LQKENI. The CDR3 runs 14 residues. Trimming pared 5 bases from V and 5 bases from J, leaving 15 bases between. CDR3 nucleotide sequence: TGTGCCAGCTCATCATCCCCAGGCACTACTGAAGCTTTCTTT. Encoded protein: CASSSSPGTTEAFF.

The table lists this clone with a few counts. The chain employs TRBV7-2 and TRBJ2-2; tentative D call: TRBD2 (6 bases). The CDR3 runs to 13 residues. CDR1 is SGHTA, CDR2 FQGNSA, per germline. Deletions cut 3 bases from V and 7 bases from J, with 9 bases between. CDR3 sequence: CASSFRRDGELFF. The CDR3 DNA is TGTGCCAGCAGCTTCCGGAGGGACGGGGAGCTGTTTTTT.

The rearrangement links TRBV9 to TRBJ1-6; maybe TRBD1 (5 bases). CDR3 length: 14 residues. Germline CDR1 SGDLS, CDR2 YYNGEE. V shed 0 bases and J shed 9 bases, with 10 bases lying between them. CDR3 sequence reads: CASSVARGGSPLHF. The CDR3 DNA follows: TGTGCCAGCAGCGTAGCAAGGGGCGGTTCACCCCTCCACTTT.

This clone was picked up a small number of times. The rearrangement links TRBV29-1 to TRBJ2-5; TRBD1 aligns across 7 bases. The DNA matches TRBJ2-7 better at its end, which makes the J call doubtful. The CDR3 is 15 residues long. Germline CDR1 reads SQVTM; CDR2 reads ANQGSEA. The CDR3 sequence: CSVEIQSRDSYEQYF. The DNA for the CDR3 is TGCAGCGTTGAAATCCAAAGCCGGGACAGCTACGAGCAGTACTTC.

This chain connects TRBV10-2 to TRBJ2-5, with TRBD2 matching over 11 bases. Germline-derived CDR1 and CDR2 are WSHSY and SAAADI. The J segment lost 5 bases and the V segment lost 6 bases, leaving 5 bases of the junction unmatched. The CDR3 runs to 14 residues. The CDR3, as DNA: TGCGCCAGCAGGGTAGCGGGGGGGCGGGAGACCCAGTACTTC. It specifies CASRVAGGRETQYF.

The rearrangement joins TRBV29-1 to TRBJ2-1, with 9 bases fitting TRBD1. From germline, CDR1 is SQVTM and CDR2 ANQGSEA. This CDR3 spans 18 amino acids. V trimming: 5 bases; J trimming: 10 bases; junction bases outside the gene matches: 24. The CDR3 sequence: CSVPHWDSGGQGFGEQFF. CDR3 sequence (DNA): TGCAGCGTTCCCCATTGGGACAGTGGGGGACAGGGATTTGGCGAGCAGTTCTTC.

In the case of this clone: Sequence at one end of the junction differs from germline and may be a read error. The chain combines TRBV7-7 with TRBJ1-3, with 8 positions matching TRBD1. CDR1 and CDR2 from the germline V gene are SSHAT and FNYEAQ (reference sequence). The CDR3 is 15 residues long. CDR3 in DNA: TGTGCTAGCAGCATAGACAGGGGCTTTGGAAACACCATATATTTT. It translates to CASSIDRGFGNTIYF. Using reference TRBV7-7 and TRBJ1-3 for the parts outside the CDR3, the full variable domain is GAGVSQSPRYKVTKRGQDVTLRCDPISSHATLYWYQQALGQGPEFLTYFNYEAQPDKSGLPSDRFSAERPEGSISTLTIQRTEQRDSAMYRCASSIDRGFGNTIYFGEGSWLTVV.

The V call is TRBV9, the J call TRBJ1-2; the match to TRBD1 covers 10 bases. From germline, CDR1 is SGDLS and CDR2 YYNGEE. This CDR3 contains 15 residues. J lost 4 bases, V lost 3 bases, and 6 bases had no gene match. CDR3 coding DNA: TGTGCCAGCAGCGCCGACAGGGGGCGCGGCTATGGCTACACCTTC. Translated: CASSADRGRGYGYTF.

This chain connects TRBV7-6 to TRBJ2-3, with a weak D call TRBD1 (5 bases). V was cut by 4 bases and J by 4 bases, with 15 bases left in between. This CDR3 has 15 amino acids. The V gene's germline CDR1 is SGHVS and CDR2 FNYEAQ. The CDR3 nucleotides read TGTGCCAGCAGCTCTACTGAAAGGGGTCCAGATACGCAGTATTTT. Translated: CASSSTERGPDTQYF.

V is TRBV4-1 and J is TRBJ2-7; TRBD2 matches at 13 bases. The V gene's germline CDR1 is MGHRA and CDR2 YSYEKL. The CDR3 is made up of 15 amino acids. Trimming removed 0 bases from V and 6 bases from J; junction bases left unmatched: 2. The CDR3 sequence: CASSQDGLAGVEQYF. The CDR3 bases are TGCGCCAGCAGCCAAGACGGACTAGCGGGGGTCGAGCAGTACTTC.

V is TRBV5-1 and J is TRBJ2-7; a possible D gene is TRBD1 (5 bases). The V gene lost 4 bases and the J gene lost 0 bases, with 11 bases spanning the gap. This CDR3 spans 14 amino acids. CDR1 SGHRS and CDR2 YFSETQ come from the germline V gene. The CDR3 region is CASSRWGSSYEQYF. DNA for the CDR3: TGCGCCAGCAGCCGGTGGGGCAGCTCCTACGAGCAGTACTTC.

This sequence joins TRBV7-2 and TRBJ1-6; a possible D gene is TRBD1 (5 bases). Trimming took 5 bases from V and 7 from J, leaving 15 bases between them. The CDR3 runs to 15 residues. Germline V lookup: CDR1 SGHTA, CDR2 FQGNSA. The CDR3 spells CASSALGVRNSPLHF. DNA for the CDR3: TGTGCCAGCAGCGCCCTAGGGGTCCGGAATTCACCCCTCCACTTT.

J is TRBJ1-2 and V is TRBV7-3; D unresolved. The CDR3 totals 13 residues. Trimming left V 5 bases short and J 0 bases short, with 7 bases between. Germline V lookup: CDR1 SGHTA, CDR2 FQGTGA. CDR3 sequence (DNA): TGTGCCAGCAGCCTCACAGCTAACTATGGCTACACCTTC. Translating gives CASSLTANYGYTF. Looking up the rest from reference TRBV7-3 and TRBJ1-2 gives the full variable domain: GAGVSQTPSNKVTEKGKYVELRCDPISGHTALYWYRQSLGQGPEFLIYFQGTGAADDSGLPNDRFFAVRPEGSVSTLKIQRTERGDSAVYLCASSLTANYGYTFGSGTRLTVV.

The chain carries TRBV25-1 and TRBJ1-2, with D tentatively TRBD1 (6 bases). Looked up from germline, CDR1 is MGHDK and CDR2 is SYGVNS. CDR3 length equals 15 residues. Trimming cost V 6 bases and J 3 bases, with 17 bases left between them. As DNA, the CDR3 is TGTGCCAGCAGCGCTACAGGGTTCAAACACTATGGCTACACCTTC. This translates into CASSATGFKHYGYTF.